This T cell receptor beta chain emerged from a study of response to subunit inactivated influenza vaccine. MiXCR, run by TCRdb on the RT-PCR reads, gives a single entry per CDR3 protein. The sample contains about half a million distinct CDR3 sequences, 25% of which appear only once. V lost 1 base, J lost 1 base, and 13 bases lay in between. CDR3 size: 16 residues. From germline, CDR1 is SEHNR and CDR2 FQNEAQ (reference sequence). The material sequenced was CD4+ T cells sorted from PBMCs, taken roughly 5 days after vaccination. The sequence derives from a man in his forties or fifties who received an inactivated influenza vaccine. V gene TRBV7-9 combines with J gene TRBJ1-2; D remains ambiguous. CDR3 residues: CASSLVASRINYGYTF. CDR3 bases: TGTGCCAGCAGCTTAGTTGCGTCCCGCATTAACTATGGCTACACCTTC.